This T cell receptor (beta chain) was captured in a study of tumor and adjacent non-tumor tissue in lung cancer. This sample's RNA came from whole unsorted tissue. Between August and November 2014, newly diagnosed, chemotherapy-naive lung cancer patients underwent thoracic surgery in China. Study-wide findings and caveats: Significantly higher TCR diversity was found in tumor than normal lung. Higher tumor TCR diversity was associated with shorter survival.

About this clonotype itself: Its antigen is not known.

TCRbeta libraries were built with three rounds of nested PCR, modified from ARM-PCR. TCRdb redid the calling of the multiplex PCR reads with MiXCR, one entry per CDR3 protein. In the table there are 55,000 to 75,000 distinct CDR3 sequences, around 60% of which are singletons. This TCR came from a man in his forties or fifties with non-small cell lung cancer. The sample comprised lung tumor tissue.

CDR3 loop: CASSRGPIGELFF. CDR3 DNA: TGTGCCAGCAGCCGGGGCCCAATAGGGGAGCTGTTTTTT. The chain combines TRBV11-1 with TRBJ2-2, with D perhaps TRBD1 or TRBD2 (5 bases each). Trimming pared 5 bases from V and 8 bases from J, leaving 12 bases between. Germline-derived CDR1 and CDR2 are SGHAT and FQDESV (reference sequence). CDR3 length: 13 residues.